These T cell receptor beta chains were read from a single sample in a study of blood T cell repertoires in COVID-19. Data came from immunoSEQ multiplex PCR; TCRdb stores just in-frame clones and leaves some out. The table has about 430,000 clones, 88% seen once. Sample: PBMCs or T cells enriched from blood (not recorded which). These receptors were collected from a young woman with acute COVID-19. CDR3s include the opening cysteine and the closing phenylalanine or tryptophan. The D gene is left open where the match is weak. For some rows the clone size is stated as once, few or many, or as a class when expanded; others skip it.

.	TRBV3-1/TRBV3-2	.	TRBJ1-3	TGTGCCAGCAGCCTCCGCCGGGCGGGCGGAAACACCATATATTTT	CASSLRRAGGNTIYF
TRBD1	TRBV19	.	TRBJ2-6	TGTGCCAGTAGTCCGAAACCGGGACAGGGGGCTGGGGCCAACGTCCTGACTTTC	CASSPKPGQGAGANVLTF
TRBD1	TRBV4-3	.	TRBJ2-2	TGCGCCAGCAGCCCCCGGACAGGCGGCACCGGGGAGCTGTTTTTT	CASSPRTGGTGELFF
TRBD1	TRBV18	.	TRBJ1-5	TGTGCCAGCTCAAAGGGGGCAGGGGAAGGGCCCCAGCATTTT	CASSKGAGEGPQHF
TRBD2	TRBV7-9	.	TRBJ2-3	TGTGCCAGCAGGCCCCTGGCGGGGGTAAGCACAGATACGCAGTATTTT	CASRPLAGVSTDTQYF
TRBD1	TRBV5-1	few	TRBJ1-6	TGCGCCAGTCGTTTGGACAGGGATAATTCACCCCTCCACTTT	CASRLDRDNSPLHF
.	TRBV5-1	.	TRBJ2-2	TGCGCCAGCAGCTTCTTCAGGGACACCGGGGAGCTGTTTTTT	CASSFFRDTGELFF
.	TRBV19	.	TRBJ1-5	TGTGCCACCAAATCCATGCTCCAGGGGAGCAATCAGCCCCAGCATTTT	CATKSMLQGSNQPQHF
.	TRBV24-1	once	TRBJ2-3	TGTGCCACCAGTGATCCAATAGGGGTCCCGTGGGATACGCAGTATTTT	CATSDPIGVPWDTQYF
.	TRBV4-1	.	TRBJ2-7	TGCGCCAGCAGCCCCGCGGGGTCAGGGGGCTACGAGCAGTACTTC	CASSPAGSGGYEQYF